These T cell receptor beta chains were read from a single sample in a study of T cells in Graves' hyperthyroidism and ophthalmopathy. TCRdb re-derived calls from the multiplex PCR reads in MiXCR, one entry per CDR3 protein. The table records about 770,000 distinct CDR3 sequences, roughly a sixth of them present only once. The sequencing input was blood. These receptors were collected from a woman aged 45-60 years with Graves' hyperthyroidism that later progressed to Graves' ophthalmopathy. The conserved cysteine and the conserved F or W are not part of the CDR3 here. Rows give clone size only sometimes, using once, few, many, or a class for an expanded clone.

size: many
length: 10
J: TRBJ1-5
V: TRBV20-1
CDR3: SARGGDQPQH

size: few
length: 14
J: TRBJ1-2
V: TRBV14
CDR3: ASSQDENSELWGYT

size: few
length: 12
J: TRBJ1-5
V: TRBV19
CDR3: ASKGGGWSQPQH

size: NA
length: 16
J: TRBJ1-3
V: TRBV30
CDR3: AWSRGTGISGVGNTIY

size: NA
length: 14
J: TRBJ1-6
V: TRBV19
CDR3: ASSPMTNRDNSPLH

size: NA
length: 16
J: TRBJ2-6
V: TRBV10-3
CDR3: AISESSQGSSGANVLT

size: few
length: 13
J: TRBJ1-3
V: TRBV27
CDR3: ASSLDASSGNTIY

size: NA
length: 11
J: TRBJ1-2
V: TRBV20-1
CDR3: SATQGGNYGYT

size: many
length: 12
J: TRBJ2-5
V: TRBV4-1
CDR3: ASSQGQGRETQY

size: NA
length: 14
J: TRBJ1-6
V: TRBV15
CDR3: ATSRGISSYNSPLH

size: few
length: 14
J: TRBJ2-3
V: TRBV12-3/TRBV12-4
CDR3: ASSYSRGSSADTQY

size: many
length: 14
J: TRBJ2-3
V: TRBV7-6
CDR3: ASSPQRQGAGDTQY

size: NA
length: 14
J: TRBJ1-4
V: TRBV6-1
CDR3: ASRGDSPATNEKLF

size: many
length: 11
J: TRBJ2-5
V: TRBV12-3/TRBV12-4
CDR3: ASKRDRGETQY

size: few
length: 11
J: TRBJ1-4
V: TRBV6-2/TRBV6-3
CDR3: ASRRDGNEKLF

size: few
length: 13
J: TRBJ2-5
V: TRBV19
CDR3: ASSRRPVRGETQY

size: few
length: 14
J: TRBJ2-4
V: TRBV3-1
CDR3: ASSPALRLAGDIQY

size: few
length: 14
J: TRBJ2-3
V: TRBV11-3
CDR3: ASSLGLAGGRDTQY

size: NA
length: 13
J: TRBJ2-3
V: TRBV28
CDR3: ASSLAGAYTDTQY